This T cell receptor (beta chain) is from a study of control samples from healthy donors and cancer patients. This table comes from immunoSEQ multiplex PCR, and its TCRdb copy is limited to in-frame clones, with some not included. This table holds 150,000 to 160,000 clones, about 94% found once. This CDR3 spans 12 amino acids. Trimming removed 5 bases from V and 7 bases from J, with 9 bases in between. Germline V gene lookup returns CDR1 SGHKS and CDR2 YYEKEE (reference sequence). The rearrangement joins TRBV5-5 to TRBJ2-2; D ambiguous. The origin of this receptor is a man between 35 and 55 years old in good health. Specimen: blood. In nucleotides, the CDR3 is TGTGCCAGCAGTTTTGCAGGCGGGGAGCTGTTTTTT. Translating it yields CASSFAGGELFF.